This record looks at one T cell receptor beta chain sequence and its context. The CDR3 totals 14 residues. V gave up 1 base and J gave up 7 bases; unmatched junction bases: 6. From germline, CDR1 is SEHNR and CDR2 FQNEAQ (reference sequence). Methods used by the authors: Amplification of reference gene primers provided the estimated nucleated cell counts. Clones were sequenced by immunoSEQ multiplex PCR, and TCRdb holds only the in-frame ones, with some missing. V, J and clone size are those of that table, while D and trimming were read from the DNA. The table records approximately 210,000 clones, under 90% of them present only once. This record comes from a study of blood T cell repertoires in COVID-19. About the study: Material from acute and convalescent COVID-19 was sourced from the United States, Italy and Spain. The analysed material was cDNA or gDNA that came from T cells, B-cell-depleted T cells, or PBMCs.

The sample was PBMCs or T cells enriched from blood (not recorded which). This rearrangement joins TRBV7-9 to TRBJ2-7, with 8 bases lining up with TRBD1. This TCR came from a woman between 45 and 60 years old with acute COVID-19. CDR3 sequence reads: CASSLVQGASEQYF. CDR3 DNA: TGTGCCAGCAGCTTAGTCCAGGGGGCGTCTGAGCAGTACTTC.